This T cell receptor (beta chain) derives from a study of CD8 T cells in Susac syndrome. TEMRA cells were FACS-enriched, unlike CD8+ and CD4+ T cells, which were negatively isolated. A quantity of roughly 0.5 to 1 ug RNA underwent reverse transcription using random hexamers. TCRdb analysed the immunoSEQ multiplex PCR reads with MiXCR anew, one entry per CDR3 protein. The sample contains about 47,000 distinct CDR3 sequences, 80% to 95% of which appear only once. Germline assignment: CDR1 SGDLS and CDR2 YYNGEE. With 3 bases removed from V and 8 bases from J, the gap between germline ends came to 17 bases. The CDR3 is made up of 15 amino acids.

The sequence was collected from a human donor in good health. The sample comprised CD8+ T cells from PBMCs. The chain recombines TRBV9 with TRBJ2-2; D may match TRBD1 or TRBD2 (5 bases each). CDR3 loop: CASSDGTRVLGELFF. Written as DNA, the CDR3 is TGTGCCAGCAGCGACGGGACGAGAGTGCTGGGGGAGCTGTTTTTT.